These 5 T cell receptor beta chains originate from one sample sequenced in a study of CD8+ T cells in alopecia areata. cDNA serving as the sequencing template came from extracted, reverse transcribed RNA. The assay was immunoSEQ multiplex PCR, and TCRdb's table has in-frame clones only and misses some. The sample shows hundreds of thousands of clones, 60% of them seen only once. Documented treatment: oral pan-JAK inhibitor, 5-10 mg twice daily. This specimen consisted of CD4+ T cells sorted from blood, obtained around week 52, from a patient treated with tofacitinib. These receptor sequences come from a human donor with alopecia areata.

This rearrangement joins TRBV29-1 to TRBJ1-2, with 7 positions matching TRBD1. This CDR3 is built from 12 residues. The germline V gene encodes CDR1 SQVTM and CDR2 ANQGSEA. V shed 6 bases, J shed 4 bases, and the junction held 5 bases outside the gene matches. The CDR3, as DNA: TGCAGCGTAGGGACAGTGATCTATGGCTACACCTTC. Translated: CSVGTVIYGYTF. The entire variable domain, with the rest obtained from reference TRBV29-1 and TRBJ1-2, is as follows: SAVISQKPSRDICQRGTSLTIQCQVDSQVTMMFWYRQQPGQSLTLIATANQGSEATYESGFVIDKFPISRPNLTFSTLTVSNMSPEDSSIYLCSVGTVIYGYTFGSGTRLTVV.

CDR3 in amino acids: CSATGGHNTGELFF. DNA for the CDR3: TGCAGCGCCACAGGGGGCCACAACACCGGGGAGCTGTTTTTT. The chain employs TRBV29-1 and TRBJ2-2; 9 bases align to TRBD1. From germline, CDR1 is SQVTM and CDR2 ANQGSEA. The CDR3 covers 14 residues. V lost 7 bases to trimming and J lost 2 bases; unmatched junction nucleotides: 5.

Only a few counts were recorded for this clone. The genes are TRBV7-9 and TRBJ1-1; possible D gene TRBD1, 5 bases. V lost 2 bases and J lost 3, with 10 bases in between. From germline, CDR1 is SEHNR and CDR2 FQNEAQ (reference sequence). The CDR3 totals 14 residues. The CDR3 region is CASSLNQGDTEAFF. CDR3 bases: TGTGCCAGCAGCTTAAACCAAGGGGACACTGAAGCTTTCTTT.

The J gene is TRBJ2-3, the V gene TRBV15; D uncertain. Deletions cut 1 base from V and 0 bases from J, with 8 bases between. This CDR3 has 15 residues. From germline, CDR1 is LNHNV and CDR2 YYDKDF (reference sequence). CDR3 nucleotide sequence: TGTGCCACCAGCAGAGGGGCGGCTAGCACAGATACGCAGTATTTT. This codes for CATSRGAASTDTQYF.

V usage is TRBV27 and J usage is TRBJ1-2, with 7 bases identical to TRBD1. The CDR3 runs 12 residues. Per the germline V gene, CDR1 is MNHEY and CDR2 is SMNVEV (reference sequence). V trimming: 5 bases; J trimming: 7 bases; junction bases outside the gene matches: 4. The CDR3 DNA reads as TGTGCCAGCAGTGCACAGGGGATTGGCTACACCTTC. It specifies CASSAQGIGYTF.